This TCR beta chain was profiled in a study of cytomegalovirus exposure and HLA in healthy donors. It was with 60 Vbeta and 13 Jbeta primers that the PCR ran. Measured with immunoSEQ multiplex PCR; TCRdb has only the in-frame clones, and not every one. The profile shows 150,000 or so clones, about 70% of them singletons. Study observations and caveats: Researchers reported in a later analysis that a missense DCLRE1C variant was tied to TCR beta V- and J-gene trimming.

Healthy people donating bone marrow made up the donors. A note on this clone: Its antigen is still unknown.

The receptor comes from a man aged 25 to 40 in good health and CMV-seropositive. Material: PBMCs.

CDR3 in amino acids: CASSLGGDRGYGYTF. DNA of the CDR3: TGTGCCAGCAGCTTAGGGGGGGACAGGGGCTATGGCTACACCTTC. The J gene is TRBJ1-2, the V gene TRBV11-2, with 10 bases lining up with TRBD1. There are 15 residues in the CDR3. The V gene's germline CDR1 is SGHAT and CDR2 FQNNGV. The V and J ends lost 1 base and 4 bases, in that order; junction bases with no gene match: 3.